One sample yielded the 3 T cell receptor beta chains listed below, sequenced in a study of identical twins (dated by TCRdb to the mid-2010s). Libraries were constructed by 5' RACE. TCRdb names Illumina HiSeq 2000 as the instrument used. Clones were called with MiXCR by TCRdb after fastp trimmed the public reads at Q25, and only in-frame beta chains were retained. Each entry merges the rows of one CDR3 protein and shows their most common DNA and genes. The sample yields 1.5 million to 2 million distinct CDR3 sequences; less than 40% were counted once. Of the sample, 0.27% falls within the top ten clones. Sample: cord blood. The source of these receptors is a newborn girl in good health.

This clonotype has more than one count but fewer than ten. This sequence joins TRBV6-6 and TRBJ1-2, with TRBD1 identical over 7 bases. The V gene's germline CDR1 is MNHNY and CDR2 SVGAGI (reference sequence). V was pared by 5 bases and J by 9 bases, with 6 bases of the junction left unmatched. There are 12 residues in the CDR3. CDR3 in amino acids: CASSALTGSYTF. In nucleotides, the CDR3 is TGTGCCAGCAGTGCCCTGACAGGGAGCTACACCTTC.

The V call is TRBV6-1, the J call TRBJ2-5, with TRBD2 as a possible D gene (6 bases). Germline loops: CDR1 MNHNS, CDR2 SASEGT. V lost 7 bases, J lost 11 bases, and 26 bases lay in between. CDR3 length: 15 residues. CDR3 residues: CASTRLAASYNEQYF. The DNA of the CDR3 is TGTGCCAGCACCCGATTAGCGGCATCCTACAATGAGCAGTACTTC.

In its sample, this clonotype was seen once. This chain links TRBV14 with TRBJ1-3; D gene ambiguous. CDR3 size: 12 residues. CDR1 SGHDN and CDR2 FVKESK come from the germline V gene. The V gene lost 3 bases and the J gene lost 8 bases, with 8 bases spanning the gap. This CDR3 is CASSQVSHTIYF. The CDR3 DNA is TGTGCCAGCAGCCAGGTCTCGCACACCATATATTTT.